Listed below are T cell receptor beta chains from one sample, sequenced in a study of immune heterogeneity within non-small cell lung tumors. TCRdb called the multiplex PCR reads again in MiXCR, with one record for every CDR3 protein. The table lists 20,000 to 25,000 distinct CDR3 sequences, about 25% of them singletons. Sample: lung tumor tissue. All receptors derive from a man aged 40-55 years with non-small cell lung cancer. Both conserved end residues are part of each CDR3. Each record gives: J gene, clone size, V gene, D gene, CDR3 protein, CDR3 DNA. D genes are given only for firm matches. Where a row states a size, it is once, few, many or the class of an expanded clone; other rows omit it.

TRBJ2-2 . TRBV4-2 TRBD2 CASSQDRVGGANTGELFF TGTGCCAGCAGCCAAGATCGGGTCGGGGGGGCGAACACCGGGGAGCTGTTTTTT
TRBJ1-6 many TRBV6-1 . CASSSGNSPLHF TGTGCCAGCAGTTCAGGGAATTCACCCCTCCACTTT
TRBJ2-7 medium-sized TRBV2 . CASSIRASYEQYF TGTGCCAGCAGTATCCGGGCCTCCTACGAGCAGTACTTC
TRBJ2-1 few TRBV11-1 . CASSLALNPSYNEQFF TGTGCCAGCAGCTTAGCGTTGAATCCCTCCTACAATGAGCAGTTCTTC
TRBJ2-1 many TRBV12-3/TRBV12-4 . CASSRGTATGSYNEQFF TGTGCCAGCAGCCGAGGCACCGCGACTGGCTCCTACAATGAGCAGTTCTTC
TRBJ1-2 few TRBV7-9 . CASSLGPPYYGYTF TGTGCCAGCAGCTTGGGTCCACCCTACTATGGCTACACCTTC
TRBJ2-2 . TRBV6-2/TRBV6-3 . CASSYSIVRVQTGELFF TGTGCCAGCAGTTACTCGATTGTGAGGGTTCAAACCGGGGAGCTGTTTTTT
TRBJ2-1 . TRBV7-7 TRBD1 CASSSDRGNEQFF TGTGCTAGCAGCTCGGACAGGGGTAATGAGCAGTTCTTC
TRBJ1-1 . TRBV6-4 TRBD1 CASSAEGGEETFF TGTGCCAGCAGTGCCGAAGGGGGCGAGGAAACTTTCTTT
TRBJ1-4 few TRBV11-3 . CASSLGLQGVTTTNEKLFF TGTGCCAGCAGCTTGGGCCTACAGGGTGTAACCACAACTAATGAAAAACTGTTTTTT
TRBJ2-3 . TRBV20-1 . CSASVTRKSTDTQYF TGCAGTGCTAGCGTAACTAGAAAATCTACAGATACGCAGTATTTT
TRBJ2-3 many TRBV11-2 . CASSLDLDTQYF TGTGCCAGCAGCTTAGATCTTGATACGCAGTATTTT
TRBJ1-4 . TRBV20-1 TRBD1 CSASATGTNEKLFF TGCAGTGCTAGCGCGACAGGGACTAATGAAAAACTGTTTTTT
TRBJ2-2 few TRBV7-8 . CASSLEESGAGELFF TGTGCCAGCAGCTTAGAAGAGTCTGGGGCCGGGGAGCTGTTTTTT
TRBJ2-3 many TRBV7-2 . CASSLDRADTQYF TGTGCCAGCAGCTTAGATAGGGCAGATACGCAGTATTTT
TRBJ2-7 . TRBV11-3 TRBD1 CASMKTGQGTYEQYF TGTGCCAGCATGAAAACGGGACAGGGAACCTACGAGCAGTACTTC
TRBJ2-1 many TRBV20-1 TRBD2 CSAGWTRSDEQFF TGCAGTGCTGGATGGACTAGGTCCGATGAGCAGTTCTTC
TRBJ2-2 few TRBV7-3 . CASSLRDTGELFF TGTGCCAGCAGCTTAAGGGACACCGGGGAGCTGTTTTTT
TRBJ2-5 . TRBV5-1 TRBD2 CASSLGGGAETQYF TGCGCCAGCAGCTTGGGGGGAGGGGCAGAGACCCAGTACTTC
TRBJ1-2 many TRBV7-2 . CASSPPGRGEGYTF TGTGCCAGCAGCCCCCCCGGCAGAGGAGAAGGCTACACCTTC
TRBJ2-1 few TRBV20-1 . CSVEQLANEQFF TGCAGTGTAGAGCAGCTAGCGAATGAGCAGTTCTTC
TRBJ1-1 . TRBV14 TRBD1 CASSRKTGAPNTEAFF TGTGCCAGCAGCCGAAAAACAGGGGCCCCGAACACTGAAGCTTTCTTT
TRBJ2-7 . TRBV11-2 TRBD2 CASSLAPWSGGFYEQYF TGTGCCAGCAGCTTAGCCCCGTGGAGCGGGGGATTTTACGAGCAGTACTTC
TRBJ2-5 few TRBV9 . CASSKQGVETQYF TGTGCCAGCAGCAAACAGGGAGTGGAGACCCAGTACTTC
TRBJ2-7 few TRBV14 TRBD1 CASSQPGQGVYEQYF TGTGCCAGCAGCCAACCCGGACAGGGAGTCTACGAGCAGTACTTC
TRBJ2-7 . TRBV27 . CASSFDRSSYEQYF TGTGCCAGCAGTTTTGATAGGTCCTCCTACGAGCAGTACTTC
TRBJ1-1 many TRBV15 TRBD1 CATSSQGAGTEAFF TGTGCCACCAGCTCCCAGGGGGCTGGGACTGAAGCTTTCTTT
TRBJ2-1 . TRBV3-1 . CASSPFPGTGNNEQFF TGTGCCAGCAGCCCCTTCCCCGGGACTGGAAACAATGAGCAGTTCTTC
TRBJ2-2 medium-sized TRBV10-1 . CASSESRSTGELFF TGCGCCAGCAGTGAGTCGAGGTCGACCGGGGAGCTGTTTTTT
TRBJ2-2 few TRBV15 . CATSGRPNTGELFF TGTGCCACCAGCGGAAGACCGAACACCGGGGAGCTGTTTTTT
TRBJ2-3 . TRBV20-1 TRBD1 CSARPRYRQGGTDTQYF TGCAGTGCTAGACCTCGCTACCGACAGGGAGGCACAGATACGCAGTATTTT
TRBJ2-7 medium-sized TRBV25-1 TRBD1 CASSPTGVEQYF TGTGCCAGCAGTCCCACAGGGGTGGAGCAGTACTTC
TRBJ1-3 . TRBV9 . CASSVSLNGDTIYF TGTGCCAGCAGCGTAAGCCTTAACGGAGACACCATATATTTT
TRBJ2-5 few TRBV20-1 . CSARDVTSNQETQYF TGCAGTGCTAGAGATGTTACCAGTAACCAAGAGACCCAGTACTTC
TRBJ1-1 . TRBV12-3/TRBV12-4 . CASNIYRVRNTESFF TGTGCCAGTAATATTTACAGGGTAAGAAACACTGAATCTTTCTTT
TRBJ2-2 . TRBV18 . CASSPDGNTGELFF TGTGCCAGCTCACCAGACGGAAACACCGGGGAGCTGTTTTTT
TRBJ2-5 few TRBV11-2 . CASSFGGLAGRETQYF TGTGCCAGCAGCTTTGGGGGTCTTGCGGGACGGGAGACCCAGTACTTC
TRBJ1-1 . TRBV9 TRBD1 CASSPPTGEGTEAFF TGTGCCAGCAGCCCCCCGACAGGGGAGGGCACTGAAGCTTTCTTT
TRBJ2-7 . TRBV6-9 TRBD1 CASCYFPGQTLYEQYF TGTGCTAGCTGTTACTTTCCGGGACAGACACTCTACGAGCAGTACTTC
TRBJ1-5 . TRBV19 TRBD1 CASTGQAGPAQHF TGTGCCAGTACCGGACAGGCAGGTCCTGCCCAGCATTTT
TRBJ2-3 . TRBV2 . CASITTDTQYF TGTGCCAGCATTACCACAGATACGCAGTATTTT
TRBJ2-2 . TRBV12-3/TRBV12-4 . CASRPSRYASAGELFF TGTGCCAGCAGACCGTCCCGATACGCAAGCGCCGGGGAGCTGTTTTTT
TRBJ2-3 few TRBV4-2 TRBD1 CASSQDRGQGPDTQYF TGTGCCAGCAGCCAAGATAGGGGACAGGGGCCAGATACGCAGTATTTT
TRBJ2-1 medium-sized TRBV27 . CASRMDSQNEQFF TGTGCCAGCAGGATGGATAGCCAAAATGAGCAGTTCTTC
TRBJ2-3 many TRBV2 . CASADSSHTDTQYF TGTGCCAGCGCGGACTCCAGCCACACAGATACGCAGTATTTT
TRBJ2-5 . TRBV7-9 TRBD2 CASSLASGQETQYF TGTGCCAGCAGCTTGGCTAGCGGACAAGAGACCCAGTACTTC
TRBJ1-6 medium-sized TRBV12-3/TRBV12-4 . CASRLDGNSPLHF TGTGCCAGCAGGCTGGACGGTAATTCACCCCTCCACTTT
TRBJ2-5 . TRBV7-2 . CASSKDRSQETQYF TGTGCCAGCAGCAAAGATCGCTCCCAAGAGACCCAGTACTTC
TRBJ2-7 many TRBV12-3/TRBV12-4 TRBD1 CASSTDRGATYEQYF TGTGCCAGCAGTACAGACAGGGGCGCGACCTACGAGCAGTACTTC